This T cell receptor (beta chain) is drawn from a study of OX40 agonist ivuxolimab in advanced cancers. Blood samples were obtained at baseline, cycle 4 day 1, and cycle 7 day 1. Trimming cost V 6 bases and J 0 bases, with 12 bases left between them. The CDR3 contains 14 residues. In germline, CDR1 is SGHDN, CDR2 FVKESK. Here immunoSEQ multiplex PCR was the method, and the copy in TCRdb shows in-frame clones only, minus some. The sample includes about 34,000 clones, roughly 91% of them seen just once. The chain employs TRBV14 and TRBJ2-7; D perhaps matches TRBD1 (5 bases). This TCR derives from an adult with an advanced solid tumor such as melanoma, head and neck, liver or kidney cancer. Sequencing used CD4+ or CD8+ T cells sorted from blood, obtained in a trial of the OX40 agonist ivuxolimab. The CDR3 DNA reads as TGTGCCAGCAGACCGACAGTCGCCTCCTACGAGCAGTACTTC. Translating it yields CASRPTVASYEQYF. Supplemented by reference TRBV14 and TRBJ2-7, the full variable domain reads EAGVTQFPSHSVIEKGQTVTLRCDPISGHDNLYWYRRVMGKEIKFLLHFVKESKQDESGMPNNRFLAERTGGTYSTLKVQPAELEDSGVYFCASRPTVASYEQYFGPGTRLTVT.